The 16 T cell receptor beta chains in this list originate from one sample, sequenced in a study of CD8 T cells in Susac syndrome. Random hexamers were used to reverse transcribe roughly 0.45 to 1 ug of RNA. MiXCR, run by TCRdb on the immunoSEQ multiplex PCR reads, gives a single entry per CDR3 protein. The data contain roughly 150,000 distinct CDR3 sequences, about 95% of them singletons. The sample taken for sequencing was CD4+ T cells from PBMCs. The receptor set was obtained from a human donor with Susac syndrome.

The V and J genes are TRBV29-1 and TRBJ2-7; 9 nucleotides align to TRBD1. V lost 5 bases and J lost 3; bases outside the gene matches: 5. The germline CDR1 and CDR2 sequences are SQVTM and ANQGSEA. The length of the CDR3 is 13 residues. This CDR3 is CSVTSDRGYEQYF. The DNA of the CDR3 is TGCAGCGTTACTTCGGACAGGGGCTACGAGCAGTACTTC.

V and J are TRBV27 and TRBJ2-7; 7 bases are a match to TRBD1. The CDR3 sequence is 11 residues long. Germline V gene data show CDR1 as MNHEY and CDR2 as SMNVEV (reference sequence). V dropped 6 bases and J dropped 6; count of bases not matched to a gene: 2. The CDR3 here is CASSRDSEQYF. For the CDR3, the DNA is TGTGCCAGCAGCCGGGACAGCGAGCAGTACTTC.

The V call is TRBV18, the J call TRBJ1-1, with 8 bases fitting TRBD1. V shed 6 bases and J 1 base; nucleotides not matched to a gene: 7. The CDR3 has 15 residues. Germline-derived CDR1 and CDR2 are KGHSH and LQKENI. CDR3 coding DNA: TGTGCCAGCTCTCAGCGGACAGGGCAGAACACTGAAGCTTTCTTT. Translated, it gives CASSQRTGQNTEAFF.

This CDR3 reads CASSLSGRGDEQYF. DNA for the CDR3: TGTGCCAGCAGCTTAAGCGGCAGGGGCGACGAGCAGTACTTC. The rearrangement joins TRBV13 to TRBJ2-7; maybe TRBD1 (6 bases). Trimming took 2 bases from V and 5 from J, leaving 13 bases between them. This CDR3 contains 14 residues. Germline CDR1 reads PRHDT; CDR2 reads FYEKMQ (reference sequence).

The V gene is TRBV9, the J gene TRBJ1-1; D gene ambiguous. With 3 bases removed from V and 4 bases from J, the gap between germline ends came to 13 bases. From germline, CDR1 is SGDLS and CDR2 YYNGEE. The CDR3 covers 14 residues. CDR3 nucleotide sequence: TGTGCCAGCAGCGCGGAGGGAAGAGGCACTGAAGCTTTCTTT. Residues: CASSAEGRGTEAFF.

This sequence joins TRBV9 and TRBJ1-1; D call uncertain. Trimming removed 5 bases from V and 0 bases from J, with 8 bases in between. Germline V lookup: CDR1 SGDLS, CDR2 YYNGEE. The CDR3 contains 13 residues. The DNA for the CDR3 is TGTGCCAGCAGTTGGGGAGTGAACACTGAAGCTTTCTTT. As protein: CASSWGVNTEAFF.

The chain has TRBV9 and TRBJ2-6; a possible D gene is TRBD1 (5 bases). Germline V CDR1 and CDR2: SGDLS, YYNGEE. The CDR3 has 18 residues. V lost 1 base, J lost 0 bases, and 14 bases lay in between. CDR3 region: CASSVFPKGISGANVLTF. The CDR3 bases are TGTGCCAGCAGCGTATTCCCGAAGGGGATCTCTGGGGCCAACGTCCTGACTTTC.

The chain uses TRBV19 and TRBJ2-5, with 10 bases identical to TRBD1. CDR1 is LNHDA, CDR2 SQIVND, per germline (reference sequence). The CDR3 length is 15 residues. With 5 bases clipped from V and 5 bases from J, the junction kept 8 bases outside the gene matches. The CDR3 sequence is CASSSGQGIVETQYF. The CDR3 DNA reads as TGTGCCAGTAGTTCGGGACAGGGGATAGTTGAGACCCAGTACTTC. The entire variable domain, with the rest obtained from reference TRBV19 and TRBJ2-5, is as follows: DGGITQSPKYLFRKEGQNVTLSCEQNLNHDAMYWYRQDPGQGLRLIYYSQIVNDFQKGDIAEGYSVSREKKESFPLTVTSAQKNPTAFYLCASSSGQGIVETQYFGPGTRLLVL.

This sequence joins TRBV9 and TRBJ1-2, with 9 nucleotides matching TRBD1. Germline V gene sequence: CDR1 SGDLS, CDR2 YYNGEE. The CDR3 runs 16 residues. V dropped 3 bases and J dropped 2; count of bases not matched to a gene: 8. Here the CDR3 reads CASSGGGTGGNYGYTF. CDR3 sequence (DNA): TGTGCCAGCAGCGGCGGGGGTACAGGGGGCAACTATGGCTACACCTTC.

V and J are TRBV3-1 and TRBJ1-2; D is uncertain. CDR1 and CDR2 from the germline V gene are LGHDT and YNNKEL (reference sequence). The CDR3 has 13 amino acids. Trimming stripped 4 bases from V and 2 bases from J, with 8 bases between. The CDR3 DNA reads as TGTGCCAGCAGCCGGGCAGCCAACTATGGCTACACCTTC. It yields the protein CASSRAANYGYTF.

The V and J genes are TRBV12-5 and TRBJ2-3; the D is unclear. Germline V CDR1 and CDR2: LGHNT, FRNRAP. The V gene lost 4 bases and the J gene lost 6 bases, with 11 bases spanning the gap. The CDR3 sequence is 13 residues long. The CDR3 is CASGSPPPDTQYF. The CDR3 bases are TGTGCTAGTGGTTCGCCCCCTCCGGATACGCAGTATTTT.

This sequence joins TRBV5-1 and TRBJ2-5, with TRBD1 as a possible D gene (6 bases). The CDR3 contains 14 residues. Between the trimmed V and J ends, which lost 4 bases and 2 bases, there was a span of 12 bases. Germline CDR1 reads SGHRS; CDR2 reads YFSETQ. In DNA form, the CDR3 reads TGCGCCAGCAGCCAAGGACAGAATCAAGAGACCCAGTACTTC. Protein sequence: CASSQGQNQETQYF. The full variable domain, its missing parts supplied by reference TRBV5-1 and TRBJ2-5, is KAGVTQTPRYLIKTRGQQVTLSCSPISGHRSVSWYQQTPGQGLQFLFEYFSETQRNKGNFPGRFSGRQFSNSRSEMNVSTLELGDSALYLCASSQGQNQETQYFGPGTRLLVL.

J is TRBJ1-5 and V is TRBV20-1; D remains unclear. Germline CDR1 reads DFQATT; CDR2 reads SNEGSKA (reference sequence). The CDR3 extends over 15 amino acids. Trimming took 2 bases from V and 5 from J, leaving 16 bases between them. The CDR3 DNA is TGCAGTGCTAGACTTGCCGGGAGCCTCTATCAGCCCCAGCATTTT. This gives the protein CSARLAGSLYQPQHF.

The chain employs TRBV20-1 and TRBJ1-2, with a possible D match to TRBD1 (5 bases). Germline V lookup: CDR1 DFQATT, CDR2 SNEGSKA (reference sequence). V was clipped by 1 base and J by 3 bases, with 9 bases between them. The CDR3 sequence is 13 residues long. CDR3 residues: CSARGQGHYGYTF. The CDR3 nucleotides are TGCAGTGCTAGAGGCCAGGGTCACTATGGCTACACCTTC.

The rearrangement links TRBV29-1 to TRBJ1-5; D not resolved. V lost 4 bases and J 6 bases, leaving 13 bases between the germline ends. The CDR3 is 13 residues long. Germline-derived CDR1 and CDR2 are SQVTM and ANQGSEA. CDR3 residues: CSVGEGRTQPQHF. The CDR3 nucleotides are TGCAGCGTTGGGGAGGGCAGAACTCAGCCCCAGCATTTT.

J is TRBJ2-6 and V is TRBV12-5, with no clear D. Germline V gene lookup returns CDR1 LGHNT and CDR2 FRNRAP. Trimming removed 1 base at V and 1 base at J, with 2 bases between. The CDR3 is 14 amino acids. CDR3 nucleotide sequence: TGTGCTAGTGGTTTGGATTCTGGGGCCAACGTCCTGACTTTC. It encodes CASGLDSGANVLTF.